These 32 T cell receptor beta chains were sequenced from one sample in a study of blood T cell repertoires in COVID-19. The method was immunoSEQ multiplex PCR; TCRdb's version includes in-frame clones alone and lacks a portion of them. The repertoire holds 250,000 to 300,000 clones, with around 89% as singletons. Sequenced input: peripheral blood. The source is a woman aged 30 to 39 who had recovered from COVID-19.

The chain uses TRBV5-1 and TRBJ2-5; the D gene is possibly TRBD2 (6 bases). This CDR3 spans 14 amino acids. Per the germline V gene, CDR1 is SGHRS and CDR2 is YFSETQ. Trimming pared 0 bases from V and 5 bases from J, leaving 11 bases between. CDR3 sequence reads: CASSLGEVRETQYF. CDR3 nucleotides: TGCGCCAGCAGCTTGGGGGAGGTCCGGGAGACCCAGTACTTC. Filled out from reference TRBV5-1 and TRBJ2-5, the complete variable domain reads KAGVTQTPRYLIKTRGQQVTLSCSPISGHRSVSWYQQTPGQGLQFLFEYFSETQRNKGNFPGRFSGRQFSNSRSEMNVSTLELGDSALYLCASSLGEVRETQYFGPGTRLLVL.

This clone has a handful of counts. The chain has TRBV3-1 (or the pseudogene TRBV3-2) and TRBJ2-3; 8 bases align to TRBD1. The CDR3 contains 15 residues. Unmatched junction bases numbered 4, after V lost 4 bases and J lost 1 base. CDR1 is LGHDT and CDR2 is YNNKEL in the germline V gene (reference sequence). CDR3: CASSLSGQGTDTQYF. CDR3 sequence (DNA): TGTGCCAGCAGCCTTTCGGGACAGGGCACAGATACGCAGTATTTT.

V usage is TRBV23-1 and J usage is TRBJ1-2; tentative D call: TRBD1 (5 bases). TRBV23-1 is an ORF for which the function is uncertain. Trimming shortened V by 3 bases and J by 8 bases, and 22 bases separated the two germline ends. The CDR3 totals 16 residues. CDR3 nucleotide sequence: TGCGCCAGCAGTCATCCCAGCAGGGTATTGGATATGGGCTACACCTTC. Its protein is CASSHPSRVLDMGYTF.

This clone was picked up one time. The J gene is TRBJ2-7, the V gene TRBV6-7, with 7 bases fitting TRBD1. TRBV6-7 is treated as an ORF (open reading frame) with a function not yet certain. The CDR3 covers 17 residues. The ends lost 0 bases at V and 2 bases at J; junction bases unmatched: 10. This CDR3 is CASSYSPGTERTYEQYF. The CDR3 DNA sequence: TGTGCCAGCAGTTACTCGCCCGGGACAGAACGTACCTACGAGCAGTACTTC.

The CDR3 DNA reads TGTGCCAGCAGTTCGTCGGGGGGGTCTTACGGCTACGAGCAGTACTTC. It translates to CASSSSGGSYGYEQYF. The genes are TRBV28 and TRBJ2-7; TRBD2 aligns across 8 bases. There are 16 residues in the CDR3. Germline CDR1 reads MDHEN; CDR2 reads SYDVKM. Trimming removed 4 bases from V and 3 bases from J; junction bases left unmatched: 11.

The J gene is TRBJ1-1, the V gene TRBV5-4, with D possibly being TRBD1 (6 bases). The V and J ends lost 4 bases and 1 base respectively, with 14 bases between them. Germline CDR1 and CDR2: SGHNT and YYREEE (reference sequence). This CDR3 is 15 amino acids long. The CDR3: CASSARHRANTEAFF. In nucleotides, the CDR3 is TGTGCCAGCAGCGCCCGGCACAGGGCGAACACTGAAGCTTTCTTT. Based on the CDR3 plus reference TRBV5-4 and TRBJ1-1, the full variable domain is ETGVTQSPTHLIKTRGQQVTLRCSSQSGHNTVSWYQQALGQGPQFIFQYYREEENGRGNFPPRFSGLQFPNYSSELNVNALELDDSALYLCASSARHRANTEAFFGQGTRLTVV.

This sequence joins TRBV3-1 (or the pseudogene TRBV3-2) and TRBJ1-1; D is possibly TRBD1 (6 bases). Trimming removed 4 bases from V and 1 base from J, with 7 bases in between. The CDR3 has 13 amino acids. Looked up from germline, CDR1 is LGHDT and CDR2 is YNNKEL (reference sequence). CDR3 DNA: TGTGCCAGCAGCCTCAGGGGGAACACTGAAGCTTTCTTT. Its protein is CASSLRGNTEAFF.

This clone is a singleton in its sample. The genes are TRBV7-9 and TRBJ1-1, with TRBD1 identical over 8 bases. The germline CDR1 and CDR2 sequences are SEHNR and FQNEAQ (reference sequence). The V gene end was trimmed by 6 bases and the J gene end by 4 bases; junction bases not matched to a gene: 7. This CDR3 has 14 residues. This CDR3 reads CASSSRQGPTEAFF. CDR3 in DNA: TGTGCCAGCAGTAGTCGACAGGGGCCCACTGAAGCTTTCTTT.

The CDR3 loop reads CAWTPGQNNSPLHF. CDR3 nucleotides: TGTGCCTGGACACCGGGACAGAATAATTCACCCCTCCACTTT. This chain connects TRBV30 to TRBJ1-6, with TRBD1 matching over 7 bases. J lost 5 bases, V lost 4 bases, and 5 bases had no gene match. Germline V gene lookup returns CDR1 GTSNPN and CDR2 SVGIG (reference sequence). The CDR3 is 14 residues long.

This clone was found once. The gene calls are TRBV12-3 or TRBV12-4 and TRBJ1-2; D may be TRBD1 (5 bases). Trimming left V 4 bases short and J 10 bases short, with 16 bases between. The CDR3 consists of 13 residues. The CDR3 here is CASSYGQGATYTF. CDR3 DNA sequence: TGTGCCAGCAGTTACGGACAAGGGGCAACCTACACCTTC.

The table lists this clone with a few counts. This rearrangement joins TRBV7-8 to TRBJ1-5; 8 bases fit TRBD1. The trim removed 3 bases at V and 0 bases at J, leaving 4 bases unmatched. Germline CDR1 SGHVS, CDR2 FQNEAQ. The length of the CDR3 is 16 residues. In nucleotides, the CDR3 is TGTGCCAGCAGCTTCCGACAGGGGCTTAGCAATCAGCCCCAGCATTTT. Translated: CASSFRQGLSNQPQHF.

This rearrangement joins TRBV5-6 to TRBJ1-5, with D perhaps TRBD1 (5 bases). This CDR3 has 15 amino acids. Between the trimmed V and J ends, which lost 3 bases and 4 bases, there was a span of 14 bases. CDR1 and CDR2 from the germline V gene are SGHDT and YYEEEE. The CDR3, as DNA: TGTGCCAGCAGCTCAAGTGGGGCGGGGAATCAGCCCCAGCATTTT. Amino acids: CASSSSGAGNQPQHF.

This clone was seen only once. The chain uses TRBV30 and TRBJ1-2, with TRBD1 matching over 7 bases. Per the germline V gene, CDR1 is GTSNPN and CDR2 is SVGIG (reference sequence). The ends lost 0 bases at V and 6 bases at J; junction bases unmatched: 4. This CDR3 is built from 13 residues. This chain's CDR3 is CAWSVQGTDGYTF. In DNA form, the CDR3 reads TGTGCCTGGAGTGTACAGGGGACGGATGGCTACACCTTC.

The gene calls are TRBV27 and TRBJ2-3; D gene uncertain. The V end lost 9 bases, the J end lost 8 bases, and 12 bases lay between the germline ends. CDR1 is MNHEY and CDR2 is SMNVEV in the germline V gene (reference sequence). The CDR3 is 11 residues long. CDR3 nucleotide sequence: TGTGCCAGAGAATCTACGGGTACGCAGTATTTT. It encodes CARESTGTQYF.

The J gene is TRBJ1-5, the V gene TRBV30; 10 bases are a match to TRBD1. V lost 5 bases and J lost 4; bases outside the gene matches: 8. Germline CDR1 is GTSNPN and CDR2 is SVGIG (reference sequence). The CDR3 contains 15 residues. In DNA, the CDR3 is TGTGCCTGGGAACCCAAGGGACAGGGGAATCAGCCCCAGCATTTT. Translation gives CAWEPKGQGNQPQHF.

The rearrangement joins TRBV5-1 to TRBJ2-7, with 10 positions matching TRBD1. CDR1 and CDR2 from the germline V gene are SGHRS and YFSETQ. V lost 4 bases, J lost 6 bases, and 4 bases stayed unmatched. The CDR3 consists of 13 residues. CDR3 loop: CASSTDRGGEQYF. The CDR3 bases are TGCGCCAGCAGCACGGACAGGGGGGGCGAGCAGTACTTC. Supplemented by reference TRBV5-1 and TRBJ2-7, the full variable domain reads KAGVTQTPRYLIKTRGQQVTLSCSPISGHRSVSWYQQTPGQGLQFLFEYFSETQRNKGNFPGRFSGRQFSNSRSEMNVSTLELGDSALYLCASSTDRGGEQYFGPGTRLTVT.

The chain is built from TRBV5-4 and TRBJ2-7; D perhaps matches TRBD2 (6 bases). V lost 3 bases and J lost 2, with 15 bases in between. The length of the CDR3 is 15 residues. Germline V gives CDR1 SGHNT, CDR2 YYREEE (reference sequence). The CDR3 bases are TGTGCCAGCAGCTACGCAGGGACTTCGGCCTACGAGCAGTACTTC. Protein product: CASSYAGTSAYEQYF. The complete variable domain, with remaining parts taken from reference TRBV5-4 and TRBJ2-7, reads ETGVTQSPTHLIKTRGQQVTLRCSSQSGHNTVSWYQQALGQGPQFIFQYYREEENGRGNFPPRFSGLQFPNYSSELNVNALELDDSALYLCASSYAGTSAYEQYFGPGTRLTVT.

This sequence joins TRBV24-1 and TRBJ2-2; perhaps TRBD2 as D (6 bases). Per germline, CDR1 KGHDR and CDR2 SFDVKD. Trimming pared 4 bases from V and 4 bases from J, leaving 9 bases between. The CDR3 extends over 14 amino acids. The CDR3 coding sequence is TGTGCCACCAGTGACCCGACTAGCACCGGGGAGCTGTTTTTT. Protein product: CATSDPTSTGELFF.

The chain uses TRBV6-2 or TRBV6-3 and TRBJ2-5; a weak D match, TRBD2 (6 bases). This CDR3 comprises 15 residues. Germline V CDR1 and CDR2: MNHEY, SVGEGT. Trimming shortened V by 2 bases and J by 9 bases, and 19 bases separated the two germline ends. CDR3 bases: TGTGCCAGCAGTTACCGGGAGATGTGGGGGTGGGCCCAGTACTTC. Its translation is CASSYREMWGWAQYF.

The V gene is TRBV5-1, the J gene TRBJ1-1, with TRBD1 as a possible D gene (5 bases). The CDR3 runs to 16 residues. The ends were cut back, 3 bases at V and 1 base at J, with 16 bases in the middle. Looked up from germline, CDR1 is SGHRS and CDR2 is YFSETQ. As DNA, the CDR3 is TGCGCCAGCAGCTCGACAGTGCTGGGGGGGAACACTGAAGCTTTCTTT. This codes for CASSSTVLGGNTEAFF.

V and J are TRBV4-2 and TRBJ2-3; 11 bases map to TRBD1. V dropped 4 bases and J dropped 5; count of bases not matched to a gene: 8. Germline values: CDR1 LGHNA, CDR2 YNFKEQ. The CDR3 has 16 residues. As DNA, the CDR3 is TGTGCCAGCAGCCCTGGACAGGGGGCGGTCGGAGATACGCAGTATTTT. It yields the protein CASSPGQGAVGDTQYF.

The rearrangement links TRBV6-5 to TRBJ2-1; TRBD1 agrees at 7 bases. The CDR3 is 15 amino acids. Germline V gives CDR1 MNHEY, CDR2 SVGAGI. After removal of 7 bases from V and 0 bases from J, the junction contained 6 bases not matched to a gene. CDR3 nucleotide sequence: TGTGCCAGCACTAAGACAGGGAGCTCCTACAATGAGCAGTTCTTC. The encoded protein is CASTKTGSSYNEQFF.

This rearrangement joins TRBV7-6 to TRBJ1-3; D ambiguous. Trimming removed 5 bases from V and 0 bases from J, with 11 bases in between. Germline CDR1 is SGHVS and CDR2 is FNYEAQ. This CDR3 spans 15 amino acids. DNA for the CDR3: TGTGCCAGCAGCGCCGGCCGGGGCTCTGGAAACACCATATATTTT. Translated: CASSAGRGSGNTIYF.

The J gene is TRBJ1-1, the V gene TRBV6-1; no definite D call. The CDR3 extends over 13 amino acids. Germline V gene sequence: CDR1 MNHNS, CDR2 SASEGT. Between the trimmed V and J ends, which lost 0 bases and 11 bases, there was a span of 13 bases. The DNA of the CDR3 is TGTGCCAGCAGTGAAGCGCAAGTTTCTAGGGCTTTCTTT. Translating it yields CASSEAQVSRAFF.

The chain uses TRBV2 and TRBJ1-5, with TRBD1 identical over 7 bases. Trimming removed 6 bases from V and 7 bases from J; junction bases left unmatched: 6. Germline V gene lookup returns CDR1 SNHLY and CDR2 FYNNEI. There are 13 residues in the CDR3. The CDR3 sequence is CASRGTEQQPQHF. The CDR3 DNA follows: TGTGCCAGCAGGGGGACAGAGCAACAGCCCCAGCATTTT.

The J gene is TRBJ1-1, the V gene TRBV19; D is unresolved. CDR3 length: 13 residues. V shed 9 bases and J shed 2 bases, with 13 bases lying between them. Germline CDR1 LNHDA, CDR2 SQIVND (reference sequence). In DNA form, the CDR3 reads TGTGCCAGCCCACTGAGGGTAAACACTGAAGCTTTCTTT. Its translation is CASPLRVNTEAFF. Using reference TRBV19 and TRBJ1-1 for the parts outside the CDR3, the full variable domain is DGGITQSPKYLFRKEGQNVTLSCEQNLNHDAMYWYRQDPGQGLRLIYYSQIVNDFQKGDIAEGYSVSREKKESFPLTVTSAQKNPTAFYLCASPLRVNTEAFFGQGTRLTVV.

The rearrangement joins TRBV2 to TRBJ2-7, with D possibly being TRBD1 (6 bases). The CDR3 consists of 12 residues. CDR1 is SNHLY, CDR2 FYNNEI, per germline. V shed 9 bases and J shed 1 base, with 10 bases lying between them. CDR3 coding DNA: TGTGCCAGAGGGACACTTTCCTACGAGCAGTACTTC. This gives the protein CARGTLSYEQYF.

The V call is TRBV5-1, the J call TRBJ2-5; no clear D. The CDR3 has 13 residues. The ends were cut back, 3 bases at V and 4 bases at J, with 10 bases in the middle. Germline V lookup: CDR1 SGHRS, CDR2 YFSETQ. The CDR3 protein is CASSSDNGETQYF. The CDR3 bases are TGCGCCAGCAGCTCCGACAATGGAGAGACCCAGTACTTC.

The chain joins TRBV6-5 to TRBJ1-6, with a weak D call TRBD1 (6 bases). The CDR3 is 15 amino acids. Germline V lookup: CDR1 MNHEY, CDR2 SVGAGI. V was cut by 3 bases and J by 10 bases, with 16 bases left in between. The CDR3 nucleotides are TGTGCCAGCAGTTATCAACAGGGCGATGGATCACCCCTCCACTTT. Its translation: CASSYQQGDGSPLHF.

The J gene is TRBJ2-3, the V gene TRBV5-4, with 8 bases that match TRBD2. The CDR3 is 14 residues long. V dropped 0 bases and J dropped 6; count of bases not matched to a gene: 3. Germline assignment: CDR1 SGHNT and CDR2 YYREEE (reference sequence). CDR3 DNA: TGTGCCAGCAGCTTGGCTCGGACTAGCGATACGCAGTATTTT. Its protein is CASSLARTSDTQYF.

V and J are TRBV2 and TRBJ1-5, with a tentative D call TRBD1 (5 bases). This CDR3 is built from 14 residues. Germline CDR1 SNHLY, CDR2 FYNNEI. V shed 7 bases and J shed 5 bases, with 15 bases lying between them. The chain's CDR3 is CASMRDGDHQPQHF. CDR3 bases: TGTGCCAGCATGCGGGACGGAGACCATCAGCCCCAGCATTTT. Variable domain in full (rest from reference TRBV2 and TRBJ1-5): EPEVTQTPSHQVTQMGQEVILRCVPISNHLYFYWYRQILGQKVEFLVSFYNNEISEKSEIFDDQFSVERPDGSNFTLKIRSTKLEDSAMYFCASMRDGDHQPQHFGDGTRLSIL.

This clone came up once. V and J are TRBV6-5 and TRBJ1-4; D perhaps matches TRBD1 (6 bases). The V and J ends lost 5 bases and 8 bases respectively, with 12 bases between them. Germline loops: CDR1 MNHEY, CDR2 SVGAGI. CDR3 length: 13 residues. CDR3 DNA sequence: TGTGCCAGCAGTCTTGGGGGCTGGGAAAAACTGTTTTTT. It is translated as CASSLGGWEKLFF.